A selection of T cell receptor beta chains follows, all from one sample in a study of blood T cells in healthy people across ages. Via MiXCR, TCRdb re-called the 5' RACE reads, giving one row per CDR3 protein. The data contain some 940,000 distinct CDR3 sequences, about 29% of them singletons. The same data also went into a second study, on T cells of mothers and their children.

Sequencing was done on a sample of blood. The origin of the receptors is a woman aged 40 to 50 in good health. Both conserved end residues are part of each CDR3. Each record gives: clone size, V gene, J gene, D gene, CDR3 DNA, CDR3 protein. D genes are given only for firm matches. Clone size is shown for a subset of rows, as once, few, many or a class of expanded clone.

NA	TRBV5-1	TRBJ2-1	TRBD2	TGCGCCAGCAGCTCCATTAGCGGGGGGCACTACAATGAGCAGTTCTTC	CASSSISGGHYNEQFF
NA	TRBV27	TRBJ2-2	TRBD2	TGTGCCAGCGCTAGCGGGGGGGCCGGGACCGGGGAGCTGTTTTTT	CASASGGAGTGELFF
many	TRBV7-2	TRBJ2-3	NA	TGTGCCAGCAGCTCAGGACTTGTCACAGATACGCAGTATTTT	CASSSGLVTDTQYF
many	TRBV6-2/TRBV6-3	TRBJ2-5	NA	TGTGCCAGCAGTAGCCACAGGGCGGGGGAGACCCAGTACTTC	CASSSHRAGETQYF
few	TRBV28	TRBJ2-7	TRBD1	TGTGCCAACAGTACATCGACAGGGGGCTACGAGCAGTACTTC	CANSTSTGGYEQYF
few	TRBV19	TRBJ2-1	NA	TGTGCCAGTAGTATAGGTGGCAGGCCAACTAGTGAGCAGTTCTTC	CASSIGGRPTSEQFF
many	TRBV25-1	TRBJ2-1	TRBD2	TGTGCCAGCAGGCCCAGCGGGGGGGCCTGGAATGAGCAGTTCTTC	CASRPSGGAWNEQFF
NA	TRBV7-9	TRBJ2-5	TRBD1	TGTGCCAGCAGCCGGGACAGGGGGCAGAAGGAGACCCAGTACTTC	CASSRDRGQKETQYF
NA	TRBV10-3	TRBJ1-2	NA	TGTGCCATCACATTAGGGGCAGCTAACTATGGCTACACCTTC	CAITLGAANYGYTF
NA	TRBV18	TRBJ2-7	NA	TGTGCCAGCCCACCAGGCCGGTCCTACGAGCAGTACTTC	CASPPGRSYEQYF
once	TRBV4-1	TRBJ1-3	NA	TGCGCCAGCAGCCAGCCCACAGGATCCTCTGGAAACACCATATATTTT	CASSQPTGSSGNTIYF
many	TRBV29-1	TRBJ2-1	NA	TGCAGCGTTGAATCTTGGGACACGACCAATGAGCAGTTCTTC	CSVESWDTTNEQFF
NA	TRBV19	TRBJ2-7	NA	TGTGTCAGTAGGAGCCAGGGACTCTCCTACGAGCAGTACTTC	CVSRSQGLSYEQYF
many	TRBV2	TRBJ2-7	TRBD1	TGTGCCAGCAGGGAAGAGGGACAGGCTCACTACGAGCAGTACTTC	CASREEGQAHYEQYF
NA	TRBV6-2/TRBV6-3	TRBJ2-7	TRBD2	TGTGCCAGCAGTACCCTAGCGGGGGAAGGCTACAATGAGCAGTACTTC	CASSTLAGEGYNEQYF
many	TRBV29-1	TRBJ1-1	NA	TGCAGCGTTGAGCTGGGACACAACACTGAAGCTTTCTTT	CSVELGHNTEAFF
NA	TRBV5-5	TRBJ1-5	TRBD1	TGTGCCGGCAGCCCTCTGACAGGGAGCAATCAGCCCCAGCATTTT	CAGSPLTGSNQPQHF
many	TRBV7-2	TRBJ2-7	TRBD1	TGTGCCAGCAGCCCCGGGACAGGGGTCGAGCAGTACTTC	CASSPGTGVEQYF
NA	TRBV28	TRBJ1-5	NA	TGTGCCAGCAGTTTAACAAGGCTTATTACTCTTAATCAGCCCCAGCATTTT	CASSLTRLITLNQPQHF
NA	TRBV5-1	TRBJ1-1	NA	TGCGCCAGCAGCCCCCTGGACCTGAGCACTGAAGCTTTCTTT	CASSPLDLSTEAFF